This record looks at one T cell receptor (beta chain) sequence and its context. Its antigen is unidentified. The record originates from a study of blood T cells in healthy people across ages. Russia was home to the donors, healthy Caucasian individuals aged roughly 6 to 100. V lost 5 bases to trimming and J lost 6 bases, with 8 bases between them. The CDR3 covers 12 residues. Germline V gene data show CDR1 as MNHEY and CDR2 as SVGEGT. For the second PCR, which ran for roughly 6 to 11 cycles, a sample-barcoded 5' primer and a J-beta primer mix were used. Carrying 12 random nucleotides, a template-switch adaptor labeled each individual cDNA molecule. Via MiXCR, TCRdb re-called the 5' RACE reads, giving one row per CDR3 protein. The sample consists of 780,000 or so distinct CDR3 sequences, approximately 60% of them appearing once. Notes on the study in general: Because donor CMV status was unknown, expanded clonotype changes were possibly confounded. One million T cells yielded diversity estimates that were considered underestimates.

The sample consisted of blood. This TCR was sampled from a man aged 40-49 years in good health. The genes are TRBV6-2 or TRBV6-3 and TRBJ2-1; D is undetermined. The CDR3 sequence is CASSTDLNEQFF. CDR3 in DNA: TGTGCCAGCAGTACTGACCTCAATGAGCAGTTCTTC.